Listed here are 30 T cell receptor beta chains from one sample, sequenced in a study of PD-L1 blockade in urothelial cancer. Sequencing used immunoSEQ multiplex PCR; TCRdb keeps in-frame clones, though not all of them. Among some 60,000 clones listed, about 86% were seen once. Here the sequenced sample was PBMCs, taken around atezolizumab (anti-PD-L1) treatment. Receptors were obtained from a man between 45 and 60 years old with urothelial cancer.

The chain recombines TRBV5-4 with TRBJ1-6, with D hard to call. Germline V gene lookup returns CDR1 SGHNT and CDR2 YYREEE (reference sequence). V was pared by 4 bases and J by 10 bases, with 15 bases between. The CDR3 loop spans 14 amino acids. Here the CDR3 reads CASSGYGVGSPLHF. The CDR3 coding sequence is TGTGCCAGCAGCGGGTACGGGGTCGGCTCACCCCTCCACTTT. Drawing the rest from reference TRBV5-4 and TRBJ1-6, the complete variable domain is ETGVTQSPTHLIKTRGQQVTLRCSSQSGHNTVSWYQQALGQGPQFIFQYYREEENGRGNFPPRFSGLQFPNYSSELNVNALELDDSALYLCASSGYGVGSPLHFGNGTRLTVT.

V and J are TRBV7-6 and TRBJ2-7; TRBD1 aligns across 10 bases. The germline V gene encodes CDR1 SGHVS and CDR2 FNYEAQ. The CDR3 sequence is 13 residues long. After removal of 5 bases from V and 3 bases from J, the junction contained 1 base not matched to a gene. The CDR3 DNA reads TGTGCCAGCAGCCGGACAGGGGGCTACGAGCAGTACTTC. Protein: CASSRTGGYEQYF.

This clone appeared a single time. The rearrangement uses TRBV9 and TRBJ1-4; possible D gene TRBD1, 6 bases. Between the trimmed V and J ends, which lost 4 bases and 3 bases, there was a span of 13 bases. The CDR3 extends over 15 amino acids. Germline-derived CDR1 and CDR2 are SGDLS and YYNGEE. The CDR3 DNA reads as TGTGCCAGCAGCACTTCAGGGGCTCCTAATGAAAAACTGTTTTTT. Protein product: CASSTSGAPNEKLFF.

V usage is TRBV7-2 and J usage is TRBJ2-3; 8 bases are shared with TRBD2. V lost 3 bases, J lost 3 bases, and 5 bases stayed unmatched. This CDR3 contains 15 residues. From germline, CDR1 is SGHTA and CDR2 FQGNSA. The CDR3 loop is CASSFAGTRTDTQYF. The CDR3 DNA follows: TGTGCCAGCAGCTTCGCCGGGACTAGAACAGATACGCAGTATTTT.

This clone has just a few counts. The chain employs TRBV30 and TRBJ1-1; possibly TRBD1 for D (6 bases). CDR1 GTSNPN and CDR2 SVGIG come from the germline V gene (reference sequence). Deletions cut 4 bases from V and 2 bases from J, with 17 bases between. The CDR3 sequence is 15 residues long. The CDR3 DNA sequence: TGTGCCTGGATCCTACGGGGGGCAATTAACACTGAAGCTTTCTTT. It yields the protein CAWILRGAINTEAFF.

The chain carries TRBV7-9 and TRBJ2-2, with 9 bases aligning to TRBD2. V shed 1 base and J 5 bases; nucleotides not matched to a gene: 5. The CDR3 covers 16 residues. In germline, CDR1 is SEHNR, CDR2 FQNEAQ (reference sequence). CDR3 DNA: TGTGCCAGCAGCTTAGTAGCGGGAGTGTGGACCGGGGAGCTGTTTTTT. Translating gives CASSLVAGVWTGELFF.

The rearrangement joins TRBV1 to TRBJ2-1; the table assigns TRBD2, which was not confirmed against the DNA. TRBV1 is classified as a pseudogene. This CDR3 has 16 residues. The CDR3 sequence is CTSSQDTGGRGAEQFF. The CDR3 DNA sequence: TGCACCAGCAGCCAAGATACTGGCGGGAGAGGAGCTGAGCAGTTCTTC.

The rearrangement links TRBV2 to TRBJ1-6; the D is unclear. V lost 4 bases and J 9 bases, leaving 16 bases between the germline ends. CDR3 length equals 15 residues. Germline V lookup: CDR1 SNHLY, CDR2 FYNNEI. As DNA, the CDR3 is TGTGCCAGCAGTGGGGAGGTACTTTTCGGTTCACCCCTCCACTTT. It is translated as CASSGEVLFGSPLHF.

The J gene is TRBJ2-6, the V gene TRBV5-1, with a weak D call TRBD2 (5 bases). Germline V gives CDR1 SGHRS, CDR2 YFSETQ. Trimming cost V 10 bases and J 4 bases, with 15 bases left between them. This CDR3 has 14 amino acids. For the CDR3, the DNA is TGCGCCTCACGAGGAGGTTCCGGGGCCAACGTCCTGACTTTC. It specifies CASRGGSGANVLTF.

The chain recombines TRBV4-2 with TRBJ1-2; 10 bases match TRBD1. CDR3 length equals 13 residues. The trim removed 10 bases at V and 7 bases at J, leaving 9 bases unmatched. The germline gives CDR1 LGHNA, CDR2 YNFKEQ. CDR3 region: CATRGGTGAGYTF. DNA for the CDR3: TGTGCCACACGGGGGGGGACAGGGGCTGGCTACACCTTC.

This sequence joins TRBV7-9 and TRBJ1-2, with D perhaps TRBD1 (6 bases). V was cut by 5 bases and J by 7 bases, with 17 bases left in between. The CDR3 sequence is 14 residues long. The germline V gene encodes CDR1 SEHNR and CDR2 FQNEAQ (reference sequence). The CDR3 region is CASSPWRQGFGYTF. CDR3 in DNA: TGTGCCAGCAGCCCCTGGCGGCAGGGGTTTGGCTACACCTTC.

This chain joins TRBV19 and TRBJ2-3, with 7 nucleotides matching TRBD1. The CDR3 is 16 amino acids. V shed 9 bases and J 2 bases; nucleotides not matched to a gene: 14. Per germline, CDR1 LNHDA and CDR2 SQIVND (reference sequence). The CDR3 region is CASLDRAGSVTDTQYF. The CDR3 DNA follows: TGTGCCAGCCTAGACAGGGCTGGTAGCGTCACAGATACGCAGTATTTT.

The chain links TRBV6-5 to TRBJ1-5; D remains ambiguous. Per germline, CDR1 MNHEY and CDR2 SVGAGI. The CDR3 is 14 amino acids. V was trimmed by 2 bases and J by 6 bases, leaving 11 bases between them. Written as DNA, the CDR3 is TGTGCCAGCAGTTACGGGCGCGCAGGTCAGCCCCAGCATTTT. As protein: CASSYGRAGQPQHF.

V usage is TRBV11-2 and J usage is TRBJ2-5, with 9 bases aligning to TRBD1. This CDR3 has 16 residues. Looked up from germline, CDR1 is SGHAT and CDR2 is FQNNGV. The V and J ends lost 8 bases and 4 bases, in that order; junction bases with no gene match: 14. The CDR3 nucleotides are TGTGCCAGCGGTCAACGGGGACAGGGAGACGGAGAGACCCAGTACTTC. Translating it yields CASGQRGQGDGETQYF.

In this sample, this clone turned up once. The chain is built from TRBV30 and TRBJ1-2, with TRBD1 matching over 9 bases. The V and J ends lost 3 bases and 1 base, in that order; junction bases with no gene match: 3. Germline assignment: CDR1 GTSNPN and CDR2 SVGIG (reference sequence). CDR3 length equals 14 residues. The CDR3 sequence is CAWSGDRVNYGYTF. CDR3 in DNA: TGTGCCTGGAGCGGGGACAGGGTTAACTATGGCTACACCTTC.

The rearrangement links TRBV7-9 to TRBJ2-1, with D perhaps matching TRBD1 (6 bases). Trimming took off 7 bases at V and 8 bases at J, with 27 bases between the two ends. The germline V gene encodes CDR1 SEHNR and CDR2 FQNEAQ (reference sequence). This CDR3 spans 17 amino acids. This chain's CDR3 is CASIRGTTTDSVDEQFF. The DNA for the CDR3 is TGTGCCAGCATCAGGGGTACTACGACCGATTCCGTTGATGAGCAGTTCTTC. The full variable domain, with the rest looked up from reference TRBV7-9 and TRBJ2-1, is DTGVSQNPRHKITKRGQNVTFRCDPISEHNRLYWYRQTLGQGPEFLTYFQNEAQLEKSRLLSDRFSAERPKGSFSTLEIQRTEQGDSAMYLCASIRGTTTDSVDEQFFGPGTRLTVL.

The gene calls are TRBV19 and TRBJ2-3; TRBD2 agrees at 8 bases. V lost 8 bases and J lost 4; bases outside the gene matches: 5. The germline gives CDR1 LNHDA, CDR2 SQIVND (reference sequence). CDR3 length equals 13 residues. The CDR3 spells CASGAGGPDTQYF. DNA of the CDR3: TGTGCCAGTGGGGCGGGAGGCCCAGATACGCAGTATTTT.

The rearrangement links TRBV6-5 to TRBJ2-7, with D possibly being TRBD1 (6 bases). The germline V and J ends were trimmed by 0 bases and 4 bases, with 7 bases remaining between them. CDR3 length equals 13 residues. Germline CDR1 is MNHEY and CDR2 is SVGAGI. The CDR3 DNA follows: TGTGCCAGCAGTTACTCAAGGGGGTACGAGCAGTACTTC. Protein sequence: CASSYSRGYEQYF.

This chain connects TRBV27 to TRBJ2-5; 10 bases map to TRBD2. CDR3 size: 16 residues. The germline CDR1 and CDR2 sequences are MNHEY and SMNVEV (reference sequence). With 6 bases clipped from V and 7 bases from J, the junction kept 14 bases outside the gene matches. As DNA, the CDR3 is TGTGCCAGCAGAATAGGACTAGCGGATGACTTTGGGACCCAGTACTTC. Encoded protein: CASRIGLADDFGTQYF.

The V and J genes are TRBV5-4 and TRBJ1-2; TRBD1 is a possible D gene (6 bases). Trimming took 7 bases from V and 3 from J, leaving 13 bases between them. CDR1 is SGHNT, CDR2 YYREEE, per germline (reference sequence). The CDR3 has 13 amino acids. For the CDR3, the DNA is TGTGCCAGCGGAAGGACAGATGACTATGGCTACACCTTC. The encoded protein is CASGRTDDYGYTF.

V and J are TRBV5-6 and TRBJ1-3, with D perhaps matching TRBD1 (5 bases). Germline loops: CDR1 SGHDT, CDR2 YYEEEE. There are 16 residues in the CDR3. V shed 4 bases and J shed 2 bases, with 16 bases lying between them. The CDR3 reads CASSVPIGATGNTIYF. DNA of the CDR3: TGTGCCAGCAGCGTGCCGATTGGGGCTACTGGAAACACCATATATTTT.

This rearrangement joins TRBV11-2 to TRBJ2-4, with TRBD2 matching over 7 bases. V lost 0 bases, J lost 0 bases, and 8 bases stayed unmatched. The germline CDR1 and CDR2 sequences are SGHAT and FQNNGV. This CDR3 has 18 amino acids. For the CDR3, the DNA is TGTGCCAGCAGCTTAGATGCTTGGGGGGGGGAAGCCAAAAACATTCAGTACTTC. As protein: CASSLDAWGGEAKNIQYF.

The genes are TRBV28 and TRBJ1-3, with D unresolved. The CDR3 has 15 amino acids. The V gene lost 5 bases and the J gene lost 0 bases, with 11 bases spanning the gap. CDR1 MDHEN and CDR2 SYDVKM come from the germline V gene. The DNA of the CDR3 is TGTGCCAGCAGTCCCCCAGCGAACTCTGGAAACACCATATATTTT. Encoded protein: CASSPPANSGNTIYF.

The gene calls are TRBV7-3 and TRBJ2-7, with D possibly TRBD2 on 6 matching bases. Germline CDR1 SGHTA, CDR2 FQGTGA. With 5 bases removed from V and 2 bases from J, the gap between germline ends came to 10 bases. This CDR3 has 13 amino acids. The CDR3 DNA follows: TGTGCCAGCAGCGCGGGACCAACCTACGAGCAGTACTTC. Amino acids: CASSAGPTYEQYF.

This clone came up once. V is TRBV7-3 and J is TRBJ1-1; a possible D gene is TRBD1 (5 bases). Germline lookup yields CDR1 SGHTA and CDR2 FQGTGA. Trimming pared 6 bases from V and 5 bases from J, leaving 13 bases between. The CDR3 spans 13 residues. This CDR3 reads CASRYNRGTEAFF. CDR3 coding DNA: TGTGCCAGCAGATACAACCGGGGGACTGAAGCTTTCTTT. Supplemented by reference TRBV7-3 and TRBJ1-1, the full variable domain reads GAGVSQTPSNKVTEKGKYVELRCDPISGHTALYWYRQSLGQGPEFLIYFQGTGAADDSGLPNDRFFAVRPEGSVSTLKIQRTERGDSAVYLCASRYNRGTEAFFGQGTRLTVV.

This clone was observed a handful of times. V is TRBV28 and J is TRBJ2-6, with 7 nucleotides matching TRBD2. The CDR3 totals 17 residues. J was trimmed by 0 bases and V by 10 bases; bases with no gene match: 12. Germline loops: CDR1 MDHEN, CDR2 SYDVKM. CDR3 in amino acids: CATESRGSSSGANVLTF. CDR3 nucleotide sequence: TGTGCCACCGAATCCCGCGGGAGCAGCTCTGGGGCCAACGTCCTGACTTTC.

Comment on this clone: This CDR3 is also generated by other DNA sequences in the sample. This chain connects TRBV7-9 to TRBJ1-6; 9 nucleotides align to TRBD1. Germline CDR1 and CDR2: SEHNR and FQNEAQ (reference sequence). Unmatched junction bases numbered 4, after V lost 3 bases and J lost 4 bases. The CDR3 is made up of 16 amino acids. CDR3 region: CASSLGQGFYNSPLHF. The CDR3 bases are TGTGCCAGCAGCTTGGGACAGGGTTTTTATAATTCACCCCTCCACTTT.

The V and J genes are TRBV5-4 and TRBJ2-2, with TRBD2 identical over 9 bases. Germline CDR1 and CDR2: SGHNT and YYREEE (reference sequence). V shed 3 bases and J 4 bases; nucleotides not matched to a gene: 7. There are 16 residues in the CDR3. DNA of the CDR3: TGTGCCAGCAGCTCCCTTAGCGGGGGAGCCACCGGGGAGCTGTTTTTT. Protein: CASSSLSGGATGELFF.

This clone was seen more than once but under ten times. CDR3 nucleotides: TGTGCCAGCAGCTTTGGACAGGGACACGAAAAACTGTTTTTT. Translated: CASSFGQGHEKLFF. The V gene is TRBV7-8, the J gene TRBJ1-4; 8 bases line up with TRBD1. This CDR3 is 14 amino acids long. CDR1 and CDR2 from the germline V gene are SGHVS and FQNEAQ. After removal of 3 bases from V and 8 bases from J, the junction contained 5 bases not matched to a gene.

The chain is built from TRBV5-1 and TRBJ1-1; TRBD1 is a possible D gene (5 bases). V was pared by 4 bases and J by 1 base, with 11 bases between. The CDR3 is 14 amino acids. From germline, CDR1 is SGHRS and CDR2 YFSETQ. This CDR3 reads CASSDQTANTEAFF. CDR3 in DNA: TGCGCCAGCAGCGACCAGACAGCGAACACTGAAGCTTTCTTT.